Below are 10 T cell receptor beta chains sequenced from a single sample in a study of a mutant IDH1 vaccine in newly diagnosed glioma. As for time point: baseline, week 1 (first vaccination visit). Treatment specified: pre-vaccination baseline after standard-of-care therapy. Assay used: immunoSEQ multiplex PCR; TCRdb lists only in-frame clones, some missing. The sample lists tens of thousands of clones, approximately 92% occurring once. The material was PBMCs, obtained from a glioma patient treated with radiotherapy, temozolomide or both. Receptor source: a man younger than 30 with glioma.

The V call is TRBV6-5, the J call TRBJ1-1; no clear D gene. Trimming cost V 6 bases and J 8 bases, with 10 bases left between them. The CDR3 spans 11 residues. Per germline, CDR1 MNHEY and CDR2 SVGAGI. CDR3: CASRTDSEAFF. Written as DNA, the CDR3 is TGTGCCAGCAGAACGGACTCGGAAGCTTTCTTT.

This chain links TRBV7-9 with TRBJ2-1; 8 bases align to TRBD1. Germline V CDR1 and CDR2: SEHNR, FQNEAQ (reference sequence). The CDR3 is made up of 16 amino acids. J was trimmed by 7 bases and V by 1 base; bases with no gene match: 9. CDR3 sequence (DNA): TGTGCCAGCAGCTTAGTTTCAGGGGGCGCGAGGAATGAGCAGTTCTTC. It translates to CASSLVSGGARNEQFF.

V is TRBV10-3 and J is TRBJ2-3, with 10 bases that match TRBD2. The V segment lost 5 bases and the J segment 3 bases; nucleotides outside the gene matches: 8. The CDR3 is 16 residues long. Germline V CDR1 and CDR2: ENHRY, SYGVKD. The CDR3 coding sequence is TGTGCCATCAGTAGGAGCGGGAGGGCCTCAACAGATACGCAGTATTTT. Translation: CAISRSGRASTDTQYF.

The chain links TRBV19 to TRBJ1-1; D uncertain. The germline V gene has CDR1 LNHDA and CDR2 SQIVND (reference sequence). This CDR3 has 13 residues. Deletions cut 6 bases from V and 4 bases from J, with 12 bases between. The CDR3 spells CASRQGAGTEAFF. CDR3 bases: TGTGCCAGTAGGCAAGGAGCGGGCACTGAAGCTTTCTTT.

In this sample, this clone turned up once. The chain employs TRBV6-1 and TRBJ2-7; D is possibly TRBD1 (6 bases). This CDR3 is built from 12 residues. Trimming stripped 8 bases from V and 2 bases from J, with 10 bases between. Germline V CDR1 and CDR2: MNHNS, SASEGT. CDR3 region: CASQGIAYEQYF. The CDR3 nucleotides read TGTGCCAGCCAGGGGATAGCCTACGAGCAGTACTTC.

The CDR3 reads CASSLDRATQPQHF. The DNA of the CDR3 is TGTGCCAGTAGCCTTGACAGGGCAACTCAGCCCCAGCATTTT. The rearrangement joins TRBV19 to TRBJ1-5; 7 bases are a match to TRBD1. With V trimmed by 6 bases and J by 6 bases, 8 bases remained unmatched. Germline assignment: CDR1 LNHDA and CDR2 SQIVND (reference sequence). This CDR3 has 14 residues.

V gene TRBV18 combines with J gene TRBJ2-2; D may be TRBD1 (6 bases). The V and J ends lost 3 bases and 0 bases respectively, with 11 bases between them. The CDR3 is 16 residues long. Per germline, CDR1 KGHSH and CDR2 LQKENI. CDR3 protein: CASSPNRVSNTGELFF. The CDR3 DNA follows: TGTGCCAGCTCACCTAACAGGGTTTCGAACACCGGGGAGCTGTTTTTT.

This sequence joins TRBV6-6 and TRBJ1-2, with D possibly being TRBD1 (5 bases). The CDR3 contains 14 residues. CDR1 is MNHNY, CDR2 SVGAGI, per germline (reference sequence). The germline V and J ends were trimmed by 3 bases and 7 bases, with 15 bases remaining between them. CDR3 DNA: TGTGCCAGCAGTTATGAGGACGGGGCGTCTGGCTACACCTTC. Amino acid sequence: CASSYEDGASGYTF.

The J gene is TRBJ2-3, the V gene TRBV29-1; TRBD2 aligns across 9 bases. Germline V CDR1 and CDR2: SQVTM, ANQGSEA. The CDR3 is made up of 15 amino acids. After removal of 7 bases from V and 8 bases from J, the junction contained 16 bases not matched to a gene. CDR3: CSAKHGVAGASTQYF. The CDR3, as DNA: TGCAGCGCCAAGCACGGGGTAGCGGGAGCGAGTACGCAGTATTTT.

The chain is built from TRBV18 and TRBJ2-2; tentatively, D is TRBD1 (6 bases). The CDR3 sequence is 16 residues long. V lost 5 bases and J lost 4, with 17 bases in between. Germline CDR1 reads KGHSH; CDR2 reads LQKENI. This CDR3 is CASSSRGGPGTGELFF. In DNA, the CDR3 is TGTGCCAGCTCATCCAGAGGGGGACCAGGCACCGGGGAGCTGTTTTTT.